This T cell receptor (beta chain) came from a study of identifying expanded T cells in peripheral blood. Measured with immunoSEQ multiplex PCR; TCRdb has only the in-frame clones, and not every one. The table shows approximately 120,000 clones, with 88% occurring only once. J lost 7 bases, V lost 3 bases, and 1 base had no gene match. CDR1 is SGHDN, CDR2 FVKESK, per germline. There are 13 residues in the CDR3. Sequencing was carried out using blood. The chain links TRBV14 to TRBJ2-1; 9 bases match TRBD2. This TCR came from a person aged 18 to 70 in good health. CDR3 nucleotide sequence: TGTGCCAGCAGCCACCTAGCGGGGAATGAGCAGTTCTTC. It yields the protein CASSHLAGNEQFF. The variable domain in full, with the rest retrieved from reference TRBV14 and TRBJ2-1, is EAGVTQFPSHSVIEKGQTVTLRCDPISGHDNLYWYRRVMGKEIKFLLHFVKESKQDESGMPNNRFLAERTGGTYSTLKVQPAELEDSGVYFCASSHLAGNEQFFGPGTRLTVL.